This TCR beta chain was captured by sequencing in a study of T-cell reconstitution after alpha-beta-depleted transplantation in children. Overall study findings and caveats: Several hundred expanded graft clones reportedly gave rise to the alpha-beta T cells present about two months after transplant. Once a year had passed after transplant, T-cell counts and diversity came mostly from newly produced T cells. The study traced high day-60 TCRbeta diversity in some patients to surviving recipient T cells and thymic progenitors.

Preparing the TCRbeta library involved the use of unique molecular identifiers. TCRdb called the PCR reads again in MiXCR, with one record for every CDR3 protein. Of about 98,000 distinct CDR3 sequences listed, over 6% are singletons. This clonotype was recorded many times. As yet, its antigen is unknown. With V trimmed by 5 bases and J by 1 base, 2 bases remained unmatched. Germline V gives CDR1 MRHNA, CDR2 SNTAGT. The CDR3 runs 14 residues. The starting material was PBMCs, obtained before TCRalphabeta/CD19-depleted stem cell transplant. The TCR originated in a boy aged 2 to 10 with acute lymphoblastic leukemia, due to receive a stem cell transplant. The chain carries TRBV6-4 and TRBJ2-3; 8 positions agree with TRBD1. CDR3 loop: CASSPQGGTDTQYF. CDR3 DNA sequence: TGTGCCAGCAGTCCACAGGGGGGCACAGATACGCAGTATTTT.